The entry that follows covers one T cell receptor (beta chain) sequence. Its antigen is still unknown. The sample is drawn from a study of shared clonotypes between healthy human individuals. Study in general: Donors had three CD4 naive, three CD4 memory, two CD8 naive and one CD8 memory plate apiece. Study-level results: Clonotypes that were shared across four donors made up approximately 5% of naive CD4 clonotypes.

The CDR3 runs 16 residues. The germline CDR1 and CDR2 sequences are SGHNT and YENEEA. V shed 5 bases and J 8 bases; nucleotides not matched to a gene: 13. Deep-level running was used for the assay. The input for sorted-subset replicate PCRs was around 0.2 ug DNA, around 27,000 T cell genomes. Clones were read by immunoSEQ multiplex PCR, and TCRdb kept only the in-frame ones, dropping some. Among around 980,000 clones listed, around three quarters were seen once. What was sequenced was memory CD4+ T cells from PBMCs. The subset: CD45RA-negative fraction. The clonotype was recovered from a young man in good health. Some clones in this sample may be carry-over from other donors' samples. The chain links TRBV11-3 to TRBJ2-1; 9 nucleotides agree with TRBD2. The CDR3 region is CASSPQIAGARDEQFF. In nucleotides, the CDR3 is TGTGCCAGCAGCCCTCAAATAGCGGGAGCCCGAGATGAGCAGTTCTTC.